This T cell receptor (beta chain) was captured by sequencing in a study of T-cell memory formation after mild COVID-19 (dated by TCRdb to the early 2020s). Turning to the overall study: Most TCR sequence clusters were specific to one of the two donors. T-cell clones expanding and contracting after mild COVID-19 in a couple of donors were tracked by longitudinal TCRalpha and TCRbeta repertoire sequencing. Two young, previously healthy adult volunteers, one female and one male, were included in the cohort.

Instrument on record: Illumina NovaSeq 6000. TCRalpha and TCRbeta cDNA libraries were built by 5'RACE with constant-segment primers, adding sample barcodes and unique molecular identifiers. Trizol reagent was used to extract RNA from every sample. Amplification of the libraries took two PCR steps, and the second step added a second sample barcode plus Illumina TruSeq adapters. Sequencing of libraries was performed on an Illumina NovaSeq with 2 x 150 bp paired-end reads. Regarding the original processing steps: Demultiplexing of reads and collapsing into UMI-guided consensus sequences were performed with migec v1.2.7. Using mixcr v2.1.11, UMI consensuses were aligned to TRA and TRB V and J templates and then assembled into clonotypes. Clonotypes were classified as expanded or contracted when called significant by both edgeR and NoisET, with noise models trained on biological replicates. edgeR calls used a false discovery rate-adjusted p below 0.01 and a log2 fold-change threshold of 1. As an exploratory analysis of dynamics, PCA with hierarchical clustering was applied to max-normalized trajectories of the 1000 most abundant clonotypes. Separately sequenced CD4+ and CD8+ repertoires were used to assign a CD4 or CD8 phenotype to each responding clone. TCRdb's own reprocessing of the public reads used fastp at Q25 and MiXCR and kept productive beta chains. Each entry merges the rows of one CDR3 protein and shows their most common DNA and genes. The V and J calls shown here were made by TCRdb, not taken from the authors' results. Within this sample are some 64,000 distinct CDR3 sequences, with about a tenth of them counted one time only. The ten largest make up around 1.2% of the sample.

This clonotype was detected only a few times. Its antigen remains unidentified. No clone much larger than this one lies a single base away; base qualities are absent. Ficoll-Paque density gradient centrifugation was used to isolate PBMCs. Trimming leaves V shorter by 5 bases and J shorter by 2 bases, with the junction holding 11 bases beyond the gene matches. The germline V gene encodes CDR1 MNHEY and CDR2 SVGAGI. The CDR3 goes from the cysteine to the phenylalanine over 16 residues. Kept here is only the CDR3 DNA, which spans 48 bases and is read in frame from base 1. Summary of the overall study and its limitations: Some responding clones were detected in pre-infection memory, which suggested that pre-existing cross-reactive memory T cells had joined the SARS-CoV-2 response. The second-wave clones that peaked on day 37 were not confirmed to be SARS-CoV-2 specific. From day 15 to 85, contracting clones showed balanced CD4/CD8 phenotypes, whereas a second wave of clones that expanded from day 15 to 37 leaned towards CD4+. The study covered only a couple of mild cases, and larger cohorts including severe cases with pre-infection samples were considered necessary. Contracting CD4+ clones were located mainly in the CM and EM memory subsets, whereas CD8+ clones were found to be enriched in EMRA.

The TCR originated in a young man who had mild COVID-19 (a few samples of this study predate the infection). The sample titles of this study are shuffled in the database, so cell type and time point are left out; the donor was told from shared clones. In this chain, TRBV6-5 is recombined with TRBJ1-1; the junction holds 7 bases that match TRBD1. The specimen was PBMCs or a T cell subset sorted from them (not recorded which). The CDR3 is CASSTARTGSNTEAFF. The sequenced DNA is TGTGCCAGCAGTACGGCTAGGACAGGCTCTAACACTGAAGCTTTCTTT.